Listed below are T cell receptor beta chains from one sample, sequenced in a study of blood T cell repertoires in COVID-19. Produced via immunoSEQ multiplex PCR; TCRdb's table is partial and in-frame only. The data contain approximately 200,000 clones, roughly 82% of them singletons. What was sequenced was PBMCs or T cells enriched from blood (not recorded which). These receptors were obtained from a man in his forties or fifties who had recovered from COVID-19. Each CDR3 is given with its conserved first and last residue. The D gene is left open where the match is weak. Not every row has a clone size; where given, it reads once, few, many or a size class.

j_gene	v_gene	abundance	d_gene	CDR3nt	CDR3aa
TRBJ1-1	TRBV18	-	TRBD1	TGTGCCAGCTCACCAGCCTCACAGGGGGCCCAGCCTGAAGCTTTCTTT	CASSPASQGAQPEAFF
TRBJ1-3	TRBV7-9	-	-	TGTGCCAGCAGCCCAAGGATGGGGGGAATTGGAAACACCATATATTTT	CASSPRMGGIGNTIYF
TRBJ1-1	TRBV5-1	-	-	TGCGCCAGCAGCTTGGCTGGGCGCACTGAAGCTTTCTTT	CASSLAGRTEAFF
TRBJ2-1	TRBV5-1	-	TRBD2	TGCGCCAGCAGCACCCCAGCGGGAGGAGTCTACAATGAGCAGTTCTTC	CASSTPAGGVYNEQFF
TRBJ1-1	TRBV23-1	-	-	TGCGCCAGCAGTCTGTTACAGGGGAACACTGAAGCTTTCTTT	CASSLLQGNTEAFF
TRBJ2-1	TRBV5-3	-	TRBD2	TGTGCCAGAAGCACACCGGGGACTAGCGGGAGGATTCCCCTTAACAATGAGCAGTTCTTC	CARSTPGTSGRIPLNNEQFF
TRBJ1-4	TRBV2	-	TRBD1	TGTGCCACCAAAGGGACAGGGAAGGAAAAACTGTTTTTT	CATKGTGKEKLFF
TRBJ1-1	TRBV14	-	-	TGTGCCAGCAGCCTAGGGAGGAACACTGAAGCTTTCTTT	CASSLGRNTEAFF
TRBJ2-1	TRBV7-9	-	-	TGTGCCAGCAGCTCTACTAGCAGCTCCTACAATGAGCAGTTCTTC	CASSSTSSSYNEQFF
TRBJ2-5	TRBV7-9	-	TRBD2	TGTGCCAGCACGCCACATGGACTAGCGGGAATTGGAGAGACCCAGTACTTC	CASTPHGLAGIGETQYF
TRBJ2-7	TRBV28	-	TRBD1	TGTGCCACCCAGGGACCCGGGACAGGGACCTACGAGCAGTACTTC	CATQGPGTGTYEQYF
TRBJ1-2	TRBV6-5	-	-	TGTGCCAGCAGTCGGGGTGGACAGCATGTCGGCTACACCTTC	CASSRGGQHVGYTF
TRBJ2-3	TRBV5-1	few	TRBD2	TGCGCCAGCAGCTTCGGTAGCGGGAGAGCAGATACGCAGTATTTT	CASSFGSGRADTQYF
TRBJ2-7	TRBV6-1	-	-	TGTGCCAGCAGTGATTTTTCCCAGGGGACCTACGAGCAGTACTTC	CASSDFSQGTYEQYF
TRBJ2-5	TRBV7-3	-	-	TGTGCCAGCAGCTTATCGGGCAGGGGGGAAGAGACCCAGTACTTC	CASSLSGRGEETQYF
TRBJ2-1	TRBV24-1	-	TRBD2	TGTGCCACCAGTGCCCATACGACTAGCACCCGGGCAGGAGAGCAGTTCTTC	CATSAHTTSTRAGEQFF
TRBJ1-5	TRBV28	-	-	TGTGCCAGCAGTTTTCCACCCGCCAACAGGGCCAATCAGCCCCAGCATTTT	CASSFPPANRANQPQHF
TRBJ2-6	TRBV5-1	-	-	TGCGCCAGCAGTCCGAGCTCTGGGGCCAACGTCCTGACTTTC	CASSPSSGANVLTF
TRBJ2-7	TRBV28	-	TRBD1	TGTGCCAGCAGTTTAGGGACAGGGACCTCCTACGAGCAGTACTTC	CASSLGTGTSYEQYF
TRBJ2-5	TRBV5-4	-	TRBD2	TGTGCCAGCAGCCCTCAGAGCGGGAGAGTAGAGACCCAGTACTTC	CASSPQSGRVETQYF
TRBJ1-2	TRBV30	once	-	TGTGCCTGGAGAGCGGGGGGCCGGTATGGCTACACCTTC	CAWRAGGRYGYTF
TRBJ2-5	TRBV7-2	-	-	TGTGCCAGCAGAGGAGCGGGCTACCAAGAGACCCAGTACTTC	CASRGAGYQETQYF
TRBJ2-1	TRBV11-3	-	TRBD2	TGTGCCAGCAGCTTTCTAGCGGGAGGGGGGGGCAATGAGCAGTTCTTC	CASSFLAGGGGNEQFF
TRBJ2-5	TRBV6-2/TRBV6-3	-	-	TGTGCCAGCAGTTATATTCCATGGGGAGTCGAGACCCAGTACTTC	CASSYIPWGVETQYF
TRBJ1-3	TRBV12-3/TRBV12-4	-	TRBD1	TGTGCCAGCAGTTGGGACAGTGGAAACACCATATATTTT	CASSWDSGNTIYF
TRBJ1-1	TRBV28	-	-	TGTGCCAGCAGACCATCCCTCGGGTTGCTGGGCACTGAAGCTTTCTTT	CASRPSLGLLGTEAFF
TRBJ1-1	TRBV19	-	TRBD1	TGTGCCAGTAGTATAGAGCGAGACAGGGTCGCTACGGGGGCTTTCTTT	CASSIERDRVATGAFF
TRBJ1-4	TRBV5-1	-	-	TGCGCCAGCAGCTGGACGTGGGGCGCAACTAATGAAAAACTGTTTTTT	CASSWTWGATNEKLFF
TRBJ1-5	TRBV7-9	few	-	TGTGCCAGCAGCTTAGAGAATTCGCAGAATCAGCCCCAGCATTTT	CASSLENSQNQPQHF
TRBJ1-1	TRBV29-1	once	TRBD1	TGCAGCGTTGAGACACGGACAGGTGCTATGAACACTGAAGCTTTCTTT	CSVETRTGAMNTEAFF
TRBJ1-2	TRBV18	-	-	TGTGCCAGCTCACCATCGGGTAAGGACTATGGCTACACCTTC	CASSPSGKDYGYTF
TRBJ1-1	TRBV7-3	-	-	TGTGCCAGCAGCTCCGCCCCAGGGTTGGGCACTGAAGCTTTCTTT	CASSSAPGLGTEAFF
TRBJ2-1	TRBV11-1	-	TRBD2	TGTGCCAGCAGCTTAGCTACTAGCGGGAGGAATGAGCAGTTCTTC	CASSLATSGRNEQFF
TRBJ2-5	TRBV24-1	few	TRBD1	TGTGCCACCAGTGATTTGAGGGGGCGGCAAGAGACCCAGTACTTC	CATSDLRGRQETQYF
TRBJ2-7	TRBV6-5	-	TRBD1	TGTGCCAGCAGTTACTCGACAGGGGGCTTCTACGAGCAGTACTTC	CASSYSTGGFYEQYF
TRBJ1-2	TRBV20-1	many	-	TGCAGTGCTAGCGGGGACAATGGCTACACCTTC	CSASGDNGYTF
TRBJ1-6	TRBV30	-	TRBD1	TGTGCCTGGAGTACAGGGGGAAGTAATTCACCCCTCCACTTT	CAWSTGGSNSPLHF
TRBJ2-2	TRBV29-1	few	TRBD2	TGCAGCGTTGATAGGTTAGCGGGAGCCGGGGAGCTGTTTTTT	CSVDRLAGAGELFF
TRBJ2-1	TRBV5-4	-	-	TGTGCCAGCAGCTTGGATCTAGGATACAATGAGCAGTTCTTC	CASSLDLGYNEQFF
TRBJ2-1	TRBV20-1	-	-	TGCAGTGCTAGCCAGGGGCAGCAGTTCTTC	CSASQGQQFF
TRBJ2-5	TRBV9	-	TRBD2	TGTGCCAGCAGCCCCTCGGGGACCAGGACTAGCGGCCCCCAAGAGACCCAGTACTTC	CASSPSGTRTSGPQETQYF
TRBJ2-2	TRBV2	-	TRBD1	TGTGCCAGCTCCGGACAGGGAGATACCGGGGAGCTGTTTTTT	CASSGQGDTGELFF
TRBJ1-5	TRBV27	-	-	TGTGCCAGCAGTTTAGGAGGCGGCACGGAGCCCCAGCATTTT	CASSLGGGTEPQHF
TRBJ1-4	TRBV19	-	TRBD1	TGTGCCAGTAGTATATACGGACACAGGGGTAATGAAAAACTGTTTTTT	CASSIYGHRGNEKLFF
TRBJ2-3	TRBV18	-	TRBD1	TGTGCCAGCTCGTCCTACCGGGACAGGGGTGGAATCACAGATACGCAGTATTTT	CASSSYRDRGGITDTQYF
TRBJ1-1	TRBV29-1	-	-	TGCAGCGTTGACACCGGGACATCGAACACTGAAGCTTTCTTT	CSVDTGTSNTEAFF
TRBJ2-1	TRBV4-1	-	TRBD2	TGCGCCAGCAGCCAAGAGGGGACTAGCGGGCGCTCCTACAATGAGCAGTTCTTC	CASSQEGTSGRSYNEQFF
TRBJ2-4	TRBV3-1/TRBV3-2	-	-	TGTGCCAGCAGCCCACCTGGACTAGCCAAAAACATTCAGTACTTC	CASSPPGLAKNIQYF
TRBJ2-7	TRBV21-1	-	-	TGTGCCAGCAGTCCCTCTCGTAACCGGAGATCCTACGAGCAGTACTTC	CASSPSRNRRSYEQYF
TRBJ2-1	TRBV29-1	-	TRBD2	TGCAGCGGGAGGGAGGGCCCCAATGAGCAGTTCTTC	CSGREGPNEQFF
TRBJ2-1	TRBV27	-	TRBD2	TGTGCCAGCAGTTCGAGCGGGAGGGCCAGCGAGCAGTTCTTC	CASSSSGRASEQFF
TRBJ2-6	TRBV6-5	once	-	TGTGCCAGCACCTTCGACATCTCTGGGGCCAACGTCCTGACTTTC	CASTFDISGANVLTF
TRBJ1-2	TRBV5-1	-	-	TGCGCCAGCAGCGCCCGGGACACCTATGGCTACACCTTC	CASSARDTYGYTF
TRBJ1-5	TRBV7-2	-	-	TGTGCCAGCAGCTTAGGGACTCAGGATTACCAGCCCCAGCATTTT	CASSLGTQDYQPQHF
TRBJ1-3	TRBV3-1/TRBV3-2	-	-	TGTGCCAGCAGCCAAATGGGGACACCCGGAAACACCATATATTTT	CASSQMGTPGNTIYF